The source of this T cell receptor (beta chain) is a study of shared clonotypes between healthy human individuals. Study-level results: In a handful of donors, around 5% of naive CD4 clonotypes appeared in common.

Profiled with immunoSEQ multiplex PCR; TCRdb holds only in-frame clones, not every one. Of 950,000 to 1,200,000 clones in the sample, roughly 80% were seen once. V lost 7 bases and J lost 3, with 13 bases in between. Germline V CDR1 and CDR2: MNHNY, SVGAGI (reference sequence). The CDR3 totals 14 residues. This clone was seen only a few times. Its cognate antigen is unknown. The material sequenced was memory CD4+ T cells from PBMCs. Stated subset: CD45RA-negative fraction. This chain uses TRBV6-6 with TRBJ1-5; unclear D gene. The receptor was derived from a man aged 18-30 years in good health. Some clones in this sample may be carry-over from other donors' samples. The CDR3 reads CASKSGSFNQPQHF. Here the CDR3 DNA reads TGTGCCAGCAAGTCGGGGTCCTTCAATCAGCCCCAGCATTTT.